The 7 T cell receptor beta chains given below trace back to one sample, sequenced in a study of T cell responses to AZD1222 COVID-19 vaccine. Using immunoSEQ multiplex PCR, the repertoire was profiled, and TCRdb retains in-frame clones only, with some absent. The repertoire holds more than 85,000 clones, 70% to 85% seen once, with approximately 15% in the top ten. The input for sequencing was peripheral blood, taken 28 days after the second AZD1222 dose. The receptors here all came from an adult who received the AZD1222 COVID-19 vaccine.

The chain couples TRBV4-1 to TRBJ1-6; TRBD1 matches 8 bases. The trim removed 5 bases at V and 9 bases at J, leaving 12 bases unmatched. Germline assignment: CDR1 MGHRA and CDR2 YSYEKL. CDR3 length: 16 amino acids. The CDR3 sequence is CASSYAVQGAGSPLHF. In DNA, the CDR3 is TGCGCCAGCAGCTATGCCGTTCAGGGGGCAGGTTCACCCCTCCACTTT.

The chain is built from TRBV5-4 and TRBJ1-5; no reliable D call. Germline CDR1 is SGHNT and CDR2 is YYREEE (reference sequence). CDR3 length: 15 residues. The V and J ends lost 0 bases and 0 bases respectively, with 7 bases between them. The DNA of the CDR3 is TGTGCCAGCAGCTTGGATGGGGATAGCAATCAGCCCCAGCATTTT. Protein sequence: CASSLDGDSNQPQHF.

The CDR3 spells CASKREYGYTF. In DNA form, the CDR3 reads TGTGCCAGCAAGAGGGAATATGGCTACACCTTC. The V gene is TRBV12-3 or TRBV12-4, the J gene TRBJ1-2, with unresolved D. This CDR3 spans 11 amino acids. The germline V and J ends were trimmed by 7 bases and 5 bases, with 8 bases remaining between them.

This CDR3 is CASRRDSRGSNEQFF. Written as DNA, the CDR3 is TGTGCCAGCAGACGGGACTCCCGAGGTTCCAATGAGCAGTTCTTC. The genes are TRBV6-5 and TRBJ2-1; maybe TRBD2 (6 bases). The CDR3 contains 15 residues. CDR1 is MNHEY, CDR2 SVGAGI, per germline. Trimming stripped 6 bases from V and 6 bases from J, with 18 bases between.

The CDR3 here is CASRGSADTQYF. CDR3 in DNA: TGTGCCAGCCGTGGTAGTGCAGATACGCAGTATTTT. This sequence joins TRBV12-3 or TRBV12-4 and TRBJ2-3; D uncertain. This CDR3 region has 12 residues. V was clipped by 8 bases and J by 4 bases, with 10 bases between them.

The chain couples TRBV9 to TRBJ1-2; 8 nucleotides align to TRBD1. This CDR3 contains 15 residues. The germline CDR1 and CDR2 sequences are SGDLS and YYNGEE. V shed 0 bases, J shed 4 bases, and the junction held 5 bases outside the gene matches. The CDR3 loop reads CASSVGTGLLYGYTF. Written as DNA, the CDR3 is TGTGCCAGCAGCGTAGGGACAGGGCTCCTCTATGGCTACACCTTC.

This clone qualifies as medium-sized (0.01 to 0.1%). The V and J genes are TRBV15 and TRBJ1-5; TRBD1 might be the D (6 bases). V was pared by 5 bases and J by 4 bases, with 12 bases between. This CDR3 is 14 amino acids long. The germline CDR1 and CDR2 sequences are LNHNV and YYDKDF (reference sequence). The CDR3 sequence: CATSVARGNQPQHF. The CDR3 DNA reads TGTGCCACCAGCGTCGCCAGGGGAAATCAGCCCCAGCATTTT.